This record concerns one TCR beta chain sequence. This entry is derived from a study of Ad26.COV2.S vaccination and SARS-CoV-2 variants. Sequencing used immunoSEQ multiplex PCR; TCRdb keeps in-frame clones, though not all of them. The sample consists of hundreds of thousands of clones, about nine tenths of them appearing once. Stated treatment: roughly 18 received Ad26.COV2.S at low or high dose, single or two shots; 5 received placebo; per-sample allocation not given. Samples analyzed were those drawn on day 63 after the first vaccine or placebo injection. The CDR3 has 18 amino acids. Trimming took off 2 bases at V and 0 bases at J, with 18 bases between the two ends. The germline V gene has CDR1 SGHKS and CDR2 YYEKEE (reference sequence).

This TCR came from a person between 18 and 65 years old who received the Ad26.COV2.S COVID-19 vaccine or a placebo. The material sequenced was peripheral blood, taken in a trial of Ad26.COV2.S vaccine versus placebo. The V and J genes are TRBV5-5 and TRBJ1-5; the D is unclear. CDR3 nucleotide sequence: TGTGCCAGCAGCTTTTCGTGGGGTAGGGTTGGTAGCAATCAGCCCCAGCATTTT. This sequence encodes CASSFSWGRVGSNQPQHF. Full variable domain (rest looked up from reference TRBV5-5 and TRBJ1-5): DAGVTQSPTHLIKTRGQQVTLRCSPISGHKSVSWYQQVLGQGPQFIFQYYEKEERGRGNFPDRFSARQFPNYSSELNVNALLLGDSALYLCASSFSWGRVGSNQPQHFGDGTRLSIL.